This T cell receptor (beta chain) derives from a study of cytomegalovirus exposure and HLA in healthy donors. Study-level findings and limits: In vitro testing confirmed a few CMV-associated chains as specific for CMV antigens.

60 Vbeta and 13 Jbeta primers were used in PCR. Profiling relied on immunoSEQ multiplex PCR, and the TCRdb table lists in-frame clones only, not all of them. Counted here are 150,000 to 200,000 clones, roughly nine tenths occurring once; the ten biggest clones make up about 0.21%. For this clone: Its antigen remains unknown.

Sequencing input: PBMCs. This TCR was sampled from a girl under three years old in good health and CMV-seronegative.

The CDR3 loop reads CASGLRLNEQFF. DNA for the CDR3: TGTGCTAGTGGTTTGCGACTTAATGAGCAGTTCTTC. The chain joins TRBV12-5 to TRBJ2-1; D remains ambiguous. The CDR3 extends over 12 amino acids. CDR1 and CDR2 from the germline V gene are LGHNT and FRNRAP. With 2 bases removed from V and 7 bases from J, the gap between germline ends came to 6 bases.